This T cell receptor beta chain was identified during a study of glioma-infiltrating T cells after dendritic cell vaccination. Study background: Samples are from glioblastoma patients in Phase I and II dendritic cell vaccine trials.

Time point indicated: after dendritic cell vaccination, including at tumor progression/relapse. Regarding the study as a whole: Higher TCR clonality did not directly relate to longer survival.

The immunoSEQ assay amplified TCRB CDR3 from up to roughly 2 ug DNA. Sequenced by immunoSEQ multiplex PCR; TCRdb stores in-frame clones only, minus some. The sample consists of just under 60,000 clones, about four fifths of them appearing once. This CDR3 is built from 16 residues. From germline, CDR1 is MNHEY and CDR2 SVGAGI. V gave up 4 bases and J gave up 2 bases; unmatched junction bases: 9. Turning to this clone: Its antigen is currently unknown.

The chain has TRBV6-5 and TRBJ2-3, with 7 bases aligning to TRBD2. This sequence originates from a human donor with glioblastoma. This specimen consisted of blood, obtained after dendritic cell vaccination. The CDR3 sequence is CASSSRAAGPTDTQYF. CDR3 sequence (DNA): TGTGCCAGCAGTTCCCGAGCAGCGGGGCCCACAGATACGCAGTATTTT.